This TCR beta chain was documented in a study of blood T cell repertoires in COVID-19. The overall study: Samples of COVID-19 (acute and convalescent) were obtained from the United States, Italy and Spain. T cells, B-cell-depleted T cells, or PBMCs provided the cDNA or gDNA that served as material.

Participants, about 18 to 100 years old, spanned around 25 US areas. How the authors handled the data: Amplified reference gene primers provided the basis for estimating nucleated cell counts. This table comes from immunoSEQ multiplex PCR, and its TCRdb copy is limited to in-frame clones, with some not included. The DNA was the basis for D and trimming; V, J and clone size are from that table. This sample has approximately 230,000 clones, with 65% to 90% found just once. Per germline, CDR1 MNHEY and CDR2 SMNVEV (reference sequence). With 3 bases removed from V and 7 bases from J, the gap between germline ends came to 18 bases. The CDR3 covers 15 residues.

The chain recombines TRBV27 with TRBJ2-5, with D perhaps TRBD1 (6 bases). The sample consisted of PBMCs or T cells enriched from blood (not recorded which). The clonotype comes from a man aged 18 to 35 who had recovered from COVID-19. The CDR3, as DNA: TGTGCCAGCAGTTTTGCCGGTAACAGGGTGGCGACCCAGTACTTC. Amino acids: CASSFAGNRVATQYF.